This TCR beta chain was profiled in a study of T cell responses to AZD1222 COVID-19 vaccine. General study points: White British people made up most donors, females outnumbered males, and clonal diversity was possibly underestimated.

In the case of this clone: Its antigen is undetermined.

Repertoires were generated with immunoSEQ multiplex PCR, while TCRdb's copy carries only in-frame clones and drops some. Seen here are 190,000 or so clones, over 85% observed once, and the top ten hold about 1%. V was trimmed by 3 bases and J by 2 bases, leaving 8 bases between them. CDR1 and CDR2 from the germline V gene are SGHNT and YENEEA. This CDR3 comprises 13 residues. This chain links TRBV11-3 with TRBJ2-7, with D possibly being TRBD1 or TRBD2 (6 bases each). The specimen comprised peripheral blood, sampled 28 days after the second AZD1222 dose. The receptor comes from an adult who received the AZD1222 COVID-19 vaccine. The CDR3 sequence is CASSLGGTYEQYF. DNA of the CDR3: TGTGCCAGCAGCTTGGGGGGCACCTACGAGCAGTACTTC.